The entry below describes one TCR beta chain. The sample is drawn from a study of cytomegalovirus exposure and HLA in healthy donors. In germline, CDR1 is SGHTA, CDR2 FQGNSA. Trimming removed 5 bases from V and 9 bases from J; junction bases left unmatched: 12. CDR3 size: 15 residues. 60 Vbeta and 13 Jbeta primers were used in PCR. Data came from immunoSEQ multiplex PCR; TCRdb stores just in-frame clones and leaves some out. This table holds about 200,000 clones, 70% to 80% found once. The receptor was derived from a male donor in good health and CMV-seropositive. This rearrangement joins TRBV7-2 to TRBJ2-5, with 10 bases aligning to TRBD2. Sequences were obtained from PBMCs. The CDR3 loop reads CASSRFIAGGLPQYF. CDR3 DNA: TGTGCCAGCAGCCGTTTTATAGCGGGAGGTCTTCCCCAGTACTTC. Full variable domain (missing parts from reference TRBV7-2 and TRBJ2-5): GAGVSQSPSNKVTEKGKDVELRCDPISGHTALYWYRQSLGQGLEFLIYFQGNSAPDKSGLPSDRFSAERTGGSVSTLTIQRTQQEDSAVYLCASSRFIAGGLPQYFGPGTRLLVL.